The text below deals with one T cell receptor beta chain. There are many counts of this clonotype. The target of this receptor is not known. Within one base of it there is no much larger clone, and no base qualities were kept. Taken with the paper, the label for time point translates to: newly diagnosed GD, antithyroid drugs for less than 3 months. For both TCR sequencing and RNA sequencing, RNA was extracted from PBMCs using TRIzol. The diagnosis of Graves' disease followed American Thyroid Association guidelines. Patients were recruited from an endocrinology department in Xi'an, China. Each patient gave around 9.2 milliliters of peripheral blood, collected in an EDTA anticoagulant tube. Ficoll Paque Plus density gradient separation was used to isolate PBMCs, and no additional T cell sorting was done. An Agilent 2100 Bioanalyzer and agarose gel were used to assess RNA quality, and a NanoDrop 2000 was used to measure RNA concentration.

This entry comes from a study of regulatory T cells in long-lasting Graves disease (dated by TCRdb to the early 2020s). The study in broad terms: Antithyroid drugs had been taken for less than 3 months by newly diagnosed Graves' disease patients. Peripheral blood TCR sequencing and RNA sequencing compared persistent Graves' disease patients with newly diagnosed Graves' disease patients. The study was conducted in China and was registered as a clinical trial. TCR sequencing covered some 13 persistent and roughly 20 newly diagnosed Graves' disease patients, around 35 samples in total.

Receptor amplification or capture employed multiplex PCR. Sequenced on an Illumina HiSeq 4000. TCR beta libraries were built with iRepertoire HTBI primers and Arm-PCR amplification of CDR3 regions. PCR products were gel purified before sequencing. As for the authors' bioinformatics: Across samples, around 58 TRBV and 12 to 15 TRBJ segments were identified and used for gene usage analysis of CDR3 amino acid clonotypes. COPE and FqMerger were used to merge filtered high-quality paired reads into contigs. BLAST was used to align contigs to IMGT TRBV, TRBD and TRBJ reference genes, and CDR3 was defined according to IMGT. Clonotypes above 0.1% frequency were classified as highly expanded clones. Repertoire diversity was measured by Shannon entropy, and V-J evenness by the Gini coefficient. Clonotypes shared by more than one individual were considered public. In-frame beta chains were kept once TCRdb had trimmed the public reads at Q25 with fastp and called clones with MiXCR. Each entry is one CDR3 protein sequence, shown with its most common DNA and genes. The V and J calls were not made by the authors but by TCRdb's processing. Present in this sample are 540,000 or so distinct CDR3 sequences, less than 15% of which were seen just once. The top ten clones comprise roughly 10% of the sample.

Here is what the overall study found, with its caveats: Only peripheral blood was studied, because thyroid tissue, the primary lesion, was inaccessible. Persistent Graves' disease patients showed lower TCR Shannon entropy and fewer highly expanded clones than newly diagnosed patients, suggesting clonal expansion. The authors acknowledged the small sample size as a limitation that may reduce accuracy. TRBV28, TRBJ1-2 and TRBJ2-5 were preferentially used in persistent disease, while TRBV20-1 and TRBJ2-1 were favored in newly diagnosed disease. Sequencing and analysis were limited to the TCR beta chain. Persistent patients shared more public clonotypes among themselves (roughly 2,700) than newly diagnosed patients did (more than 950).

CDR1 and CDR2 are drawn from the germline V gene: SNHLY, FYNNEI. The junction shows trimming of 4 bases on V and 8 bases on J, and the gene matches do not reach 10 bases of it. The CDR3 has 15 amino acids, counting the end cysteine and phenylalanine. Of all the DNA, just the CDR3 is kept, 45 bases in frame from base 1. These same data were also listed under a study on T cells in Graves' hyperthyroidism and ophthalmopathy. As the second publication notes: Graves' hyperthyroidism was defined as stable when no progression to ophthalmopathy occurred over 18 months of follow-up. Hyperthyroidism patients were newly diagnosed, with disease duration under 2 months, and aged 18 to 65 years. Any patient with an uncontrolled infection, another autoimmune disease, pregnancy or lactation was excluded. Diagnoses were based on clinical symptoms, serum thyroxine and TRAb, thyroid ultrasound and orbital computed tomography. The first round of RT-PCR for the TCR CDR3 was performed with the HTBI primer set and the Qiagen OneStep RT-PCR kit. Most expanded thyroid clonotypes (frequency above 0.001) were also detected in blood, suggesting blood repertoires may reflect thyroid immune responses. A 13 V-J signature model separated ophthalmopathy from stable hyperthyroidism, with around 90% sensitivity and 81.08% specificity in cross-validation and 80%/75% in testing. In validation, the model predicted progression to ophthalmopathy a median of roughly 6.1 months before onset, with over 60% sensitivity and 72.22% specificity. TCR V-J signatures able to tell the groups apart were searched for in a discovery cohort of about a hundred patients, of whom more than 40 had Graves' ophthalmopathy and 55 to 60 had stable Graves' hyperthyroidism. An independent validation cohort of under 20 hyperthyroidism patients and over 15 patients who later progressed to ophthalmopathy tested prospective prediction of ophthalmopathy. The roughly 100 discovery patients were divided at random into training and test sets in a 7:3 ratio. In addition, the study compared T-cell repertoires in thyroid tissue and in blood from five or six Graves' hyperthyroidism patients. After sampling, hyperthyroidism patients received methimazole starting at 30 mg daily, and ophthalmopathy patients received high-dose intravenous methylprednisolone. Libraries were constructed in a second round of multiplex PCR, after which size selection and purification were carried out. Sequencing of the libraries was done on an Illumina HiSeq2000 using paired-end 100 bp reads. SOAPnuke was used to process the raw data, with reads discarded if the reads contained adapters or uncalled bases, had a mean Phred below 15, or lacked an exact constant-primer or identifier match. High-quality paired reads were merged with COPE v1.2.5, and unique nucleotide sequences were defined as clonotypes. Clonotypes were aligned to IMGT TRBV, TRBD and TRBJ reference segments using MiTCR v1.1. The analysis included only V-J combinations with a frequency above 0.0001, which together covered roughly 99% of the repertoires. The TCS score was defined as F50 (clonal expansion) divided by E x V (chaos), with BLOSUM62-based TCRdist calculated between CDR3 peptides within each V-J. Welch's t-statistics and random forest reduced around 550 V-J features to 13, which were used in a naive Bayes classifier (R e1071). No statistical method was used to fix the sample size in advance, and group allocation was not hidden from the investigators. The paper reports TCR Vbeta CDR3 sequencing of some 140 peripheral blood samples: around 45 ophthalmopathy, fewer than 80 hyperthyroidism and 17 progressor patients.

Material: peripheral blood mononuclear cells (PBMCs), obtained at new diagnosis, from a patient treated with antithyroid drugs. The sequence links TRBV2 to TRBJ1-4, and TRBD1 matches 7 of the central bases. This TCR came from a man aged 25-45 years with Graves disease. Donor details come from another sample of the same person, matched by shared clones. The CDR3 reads CASSGGLQGREKLFF. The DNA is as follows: TGTGCCAGCAGTGGTGGTTTACAGGGGAGGGAAAAACTGTTTTTT.